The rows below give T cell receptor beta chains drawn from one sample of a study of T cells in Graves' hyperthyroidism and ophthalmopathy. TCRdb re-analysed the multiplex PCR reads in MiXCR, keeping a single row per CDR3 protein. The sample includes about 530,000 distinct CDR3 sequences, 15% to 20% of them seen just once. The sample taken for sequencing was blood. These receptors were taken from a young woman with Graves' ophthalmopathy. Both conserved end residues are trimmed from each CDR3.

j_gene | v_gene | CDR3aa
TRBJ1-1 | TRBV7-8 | ASRQFPGSFLENTEAF
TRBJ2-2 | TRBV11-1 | ASTTPGTGELF
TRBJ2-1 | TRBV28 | ASSPSQAGTSPWEQF
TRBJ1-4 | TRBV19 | ASSITGSGEKLF
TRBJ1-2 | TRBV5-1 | ASSFHRDSPFRYGYT
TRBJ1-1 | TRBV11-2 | ASSRPGQGNTEAF
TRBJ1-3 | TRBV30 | AWSVVRISGNTIY
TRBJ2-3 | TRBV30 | AWSAQGAEDTQY
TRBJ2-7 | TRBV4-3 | ASSQDPWSQTYEQY
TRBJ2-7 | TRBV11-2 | ASSPSGGSNEQY
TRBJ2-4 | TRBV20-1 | SAREQGNIQY
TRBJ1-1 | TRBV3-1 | ASSQGRNTEAF
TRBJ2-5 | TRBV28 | ASRNRQTQY
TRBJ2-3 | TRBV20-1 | SARGWALQGPSSRDTQY
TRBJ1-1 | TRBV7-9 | ASSFTGVSAEAF
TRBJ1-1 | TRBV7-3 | ASSSFLGADTEAF
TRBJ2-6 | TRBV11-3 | ASSFRDTNSGANVPT
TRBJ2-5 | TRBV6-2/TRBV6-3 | ATRPSGRASGETQY
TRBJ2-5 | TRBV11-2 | ASTPTRYQLETQY
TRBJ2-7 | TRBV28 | ASEASSYEQY
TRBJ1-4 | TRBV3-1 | ASSVGGGIATNEKLF
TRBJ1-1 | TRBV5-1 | ASSSGGGLNTEAF
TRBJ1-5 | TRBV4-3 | ASSQDGYGTSNQPQH
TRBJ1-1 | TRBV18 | ASSPGTGISTEAF
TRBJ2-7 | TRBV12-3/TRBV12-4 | ASTFGISSYEQY
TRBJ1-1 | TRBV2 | ASSDKGLPNTEAF
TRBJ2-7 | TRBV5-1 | ANSLEGGRFYEQY
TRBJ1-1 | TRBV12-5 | ASGLGRRGPIEPMNTEAF
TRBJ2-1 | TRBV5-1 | ASSITGGIYNEQF
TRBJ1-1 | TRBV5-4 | ASSLDRARGTEAF
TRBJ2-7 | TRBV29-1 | SVVIHDYEQY
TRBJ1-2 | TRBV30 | AWSWERQGDGYT
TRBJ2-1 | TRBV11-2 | ASSLDFSNEQF
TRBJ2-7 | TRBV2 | ASSDPGQGAYEQY
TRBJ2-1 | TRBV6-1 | ASSTAPLAGGRNEQF
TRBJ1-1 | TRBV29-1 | SVLGQGNTEAF
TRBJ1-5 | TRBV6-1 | ASSLKQGRHQPQH
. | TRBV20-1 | SASRADQETQF
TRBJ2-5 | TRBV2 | ASSEEVTQY
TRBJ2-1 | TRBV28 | ASSLSAFSSYNEQF
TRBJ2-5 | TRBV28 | ASSTLTAYQETQY
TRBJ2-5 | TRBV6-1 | ASSDSEETQY
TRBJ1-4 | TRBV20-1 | SARVDRVEGEKLF
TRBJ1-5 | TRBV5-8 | ASSLADSWEVLNQPQH